A selection of T cell receptor beta chains follows, all from one sample in a study of CD8 T cells in Susac syndrome. TCRdb re-called the immunoSEQ multiplex PCR reads with MiXCR, one entry per CDR3 protein. The sample includes approximately 150,000 distinct CDR3 sequences, roughly 94% of them seen just once. The specimen sequenced was CD4+ T cells from PBMCs. These TCRs come from a human donor in good health. CDR3s include the opening cysteine and the closing phenylalanine or tryptophan. A D gene is named only where the DNA matches it firmly. Rows may omit the clone size; those that give it use once, few, many or a size class.

d_call,j_call,v_call,clone_size,cdr3_nt,cdr3_aa
-,TRBJ1-1,TRBV19,-,TGTGCCAGTAGTCCCAGGGGCGGAGGAACTGAAGCTTTCTTT,CASSPRGGGTEAFF
-,TRBJ1-1,TRBV5-6,once,TGTGCCAGCAGCTTGGCCGTAGGGGTTCGGAACACTGAAGCTTTCTTT,CASSLAVGVRNTEAFF
-,TRBJ1-1,TRBV30,once,TGTGCCTGGAGTGTCTCGCGCGAAGCTTTCTTT,CAWSVSREAFF
TRBD2,TRBJ2-1,TRBV3-1,-,TGTGCCAGCAGCCAACGATCTAGCGGGAGGTACTACAATGAGCAGTTCTTC,CASSQRSSGRYYNEQFF
-,TRBJ1-2,TRBV5-1,-,TGCGCCGCCCGACCTTCAGGGGAGAGCTATGGCTACACCTTC,CAARPSGESYGYTF
TRBD2,TRBJ2-1,TRBV12-3/TRBV12-4,-,TGTGCCAGCATTTTAGGGGCGGGAGGGCCAGGTAATGAGCAGTTCTTC,CASILGAGGPGNEQFF
-,TRBJ1-4,TRBV28,-,TGTGCCAGCAGCCGAGGGGGTACAACTAATGAAAAACTGTTTTTT,CASSRGGTTNEKLFF
TRBD2,TRBJ2-2,TRBV9,-,TGTGCCAGCAGCGTAGGACTAGCGGGAGGGGACGGGGAGCTGTTTTTT,CASSVGLAGGDGELFF
-,TRBJ1-2,TRBV9,-,TGTGCCAGCAGCGTAGAGCAGGACTATGGCTACACCTTC,CASSVEQDYGYTF
-,TRBJ1-2,TRBV20-1,-,TGCAGTGCTGTTACCCAGAACTATGGCTACACCTTC,CSAVTQNYGYTF
-,TRBJ2-5,TRBV2,-,TGTGCCAGCAGTGCTGAGACAAGAGAGACCCAGTACTTC,CASSAETRETQYF
-,TRBJ2-4,TRBV6-1,-,TGTGCCAGCAGTGAAATGGAGGGCGTGCTAGCCAAAAACATTCAGTACTTC,CASSEMEGVLAKNIQYF
-,TRBJ1-5,TRBV20-1,-,TGCAGTGCCGCCCCGGGGGGGAATCAGCCCCAGCATTTT,CSAAPGGNQPQHF
-,TRBJ1-2,TRBV5-1,-,TGCGCCAGCAGCTTGGATCCCACGGGAGCTGGAGGCTACACCTTC,CASSLDPTGAGGYTF
-,TRBJ2-1,TRBV5-1,-,TGCGCCAGCAGCCCTCGGGGGGCGTTGGACAATGAGCAGTTCTTC,CASSPRGALDNEQFF
TRBD1,TRBJ2-5,TRBV20-1,once,TGCAGTGCTACCCGGACAGGGATCGAAGAGACCCAGTACTTC,CSATRTGIEETQYF
TRBD2,TRBJ2-1,TRBV15,-,TGTGCCACCAGTACTAGCGGGCTCTCCTACAATGAGCAGTTCTTC,CATSTSGLSYNEQFF
TRBD1,TRBJ2-2,TRBV19,-,TGTGCCAGTAGCACCAGGGGGCGCAGGGCCGGGGAGCTGTTTTTT,CASSTRGRRAGELFF
-,TRBJ2-2,TRBV30,-,TGTGCCTGGAGCCCCAGGGGCACCGGGGAGCTGTTTTTT,CAWSPRGTGELFF
-,TRBJ2-7,TRBV4-2,-,TGTGCCAGCAGCCCCCCGTGGGGCCGAACCTACGAGCAGTACTTC,CASSPPWGRTYEQYF
-,TRBJ1-1,TRBV19,-,TGTGCCAGTAGTTATGGGCGCGGGAACACTGAAGCTTTCTTT,CASSYGRGNTEAFF
-,TRBJ1-1,TRBV7-7,-,TGTGCTAGCAGCCCCGACAGGTGGGGCACTGAAGCTTTCTTT,CASSPDRWGTEAFF
TRBD2,TRBJ2-7,TRBV27,-,TGTGCCAGCAGCCATACCCGGGGAGGGTGGTCGTACGAGCAGTACTTC,CASSHTRGGWSYEQYF
-,TRBJ2-7,TRBV11-2,-,TGTGCCAGCAGCTTAGAGGTGGGGTCCGAGCAGTACTTC,CASSLEVGSEQYF
TRBD1,TRBJ1-2,TRBV9,-,TGTGCCAGCAGGAACAGGGGTTCTAACTATGGCTACACCTTC,CASRNRGSNYGYTF
TRBD1,TRBJ2-3,TRBV11-2,-,TGTGCCAGCAGCTTGGCTTCAGGGGGCCGGGCAGATACGCAGTATTTT,CASSLASGGRADTQYF
-,TRBJ2-5,TRBV5-6,once,TGTGCCAGCAGCTTTTCCGGAAACGAAGAGACCCAGTACTTC,CASSFSGNEETQYF
-,TRBJ1-2,TRBV5-1,-,TGCGCCAGCAGCTTGGATCCAGGGGAAAGGGGCTACACCTTC,CASSLDPGERGYTF
TRBD1,TRBJ2-1,TRBV4-2,-,TGTGCCAGCAGCCAAGAATATAAACAGGGGATCAATGAGCAGTTCTTC,CASSQEYKQGINEQFF
TRBD1,TRBJ1-4,TRBV3-1,-,TGTGCCAGCAGCTTCCCGACAGGGGGTACTGAAAAACTGTTTTTT,CASSFPTGGTEKLFF
-,TRBJ2-5,TRBV3-1,-,TGTGCCAGCAGCCGCCGGGACTTCCAAGAGACCCAGTACTTC,CASSRRDFQETQYF
TRBD2,TRBJ2-2,TRBV12-3/TRBV12-4,-,TGTGCCAGCAGTTTAGGTCCAGCGGGAGCCCCTAGGGCCGGGGAGCTGTTTTTT,CASSLGPAGAPRAGELFF
-,TRBJ2-5,TRBV20-1,few,TGCAGTGCTATACAGGAGACCCAGTACTTC,CSAIQETQYF
TRBD2,TRBJ2-7,TRBV10-1,-,TGCGCCAGCAGTGAAGGCGGGAGGGCCTACGAGCAGTACTTC,CASSEGGRAYEQYF
TRBD1,TRBJ2-5,TRBV4-2,-,TGTGCCAGCAGCCTGAACGACAGGGATGCGGGGACCCAGTACTTC,CASSLNDRDAGTQYF
TRBD2,TRBJ2-1,TRBV7-7,-,TGTGCCAGCAGCTCTGGGCTAGCGGGGGACAATGAGCAGTTCTTC,CASSSGLAGDNEQFF
-,TRBJ2-5,TRBV11-2,-,TGTGCCAGCAGCCCCGGACATGGCCAAGAGACCCAGTACTTC,CASSPGHGQETQYF
TRBD2,TRBJ2-3,TRBV7-2,-,TGTGCCAGCAGCCGACTAGCGGGGGTAGATACGCAGTATTTT,CASSRLAGVDTQYF
-,TRBJ2-5,TRBV19,-,TGTGCCAGTAGTATCCTCGGCAGCCAAGAGACCCAGTACTTC,CASSILGSQETQYF
TRBD2,TRBJ2-1,TRBV30,-,TGTGCCTGGAGTGTACGACTAGCGGCTTACAATGAGCAGTTCTTC,CAWSVRLAAYNEQFF
-,TRBJ2-5,TRBV4-2,once,TGTGCCAGCAGCCAAGTAGGGGGAGTTGAGACCCAGTACTTC,CASSQVGGVETQYF
TRBD2,TRBJ2-1,TRBV7-2,-,TGTGCCAGCAGCTTAGAGGGGACTAGCGGGAGGTTTGAGCAGTTCTTC,CASSLEGTSGRFEQFF
TRBD2,TRBJ2-1,TRBV4-1,-,TGCGCCAGCAGCCAAGCTACTAGCGGGACCTCCTACAATGAGCAGTTCTTC,CASSQATSGTSYNEQFF
TRBD1,TRBJ2-2,TRBV29-1,-,TGCAGCGTGGGGACAGGGGGCCTTAACGCCGGGGAGCTGTTTTTT,CSVGTGGLNAGELFF
TRBD2,TRBJ2-2,TRBV19,-,TGTGCCAGTAGTATGGGGCTAGCGGGAGGCGCCGGGGAGCTGTTTTTT,CASSMGLAGGAGELFF
TRBD1,TRBJ2-7,TRBV29-1,-,TGCAGCGTTGAAGATCGGAATTGGCGGACAGGTCCTACCTACGAGCAGTACTTC,CSVEDRNWRTGPTYEQYF
-,TRBJ2-3,TRBV27,-,TGTGCCAGCACTAGCTCGGGCACAGATACGCAGTATTTT,CASTSSGTDTQYF
-,TRBJ2-7,TRBV2,-,TGTGCCAGCAGAATTCTAGCGACCCCCCTCTACGAGCAGTACTTC,CASRILATPLYEQYF
-,TRBJ2-1,TRBV5-1,few,TGCGCCAGCAGCTTGGGGAGCTACTGGAAACTCGACTCCTACAATGAGCAGTTCTTC,CASSLGSYWKLDSYNEQFF
-,TRBJ2-7,TRBV19,-,TGTGCCAGTACTCATCAGGGACTCTCGGGCGAGCAGTACTTC,CASTHQGLSGEQYF
-,TRBJ1-1,TRBV28,-,TGTGCCAGCAGGAGCTTTCCGAACACTGAAGCTTTCTTT,CASRSFPNTEAFF
-,TRBJ2-7,TRBV7-2,-,TGTGCCAGCAGCCGTGAACCTGGGGGGCTCTACGAGCAGTACTTC,CASSREPGGLYEQYF